At least ten counts were recorded for the clone carrying this TCR beta chain. Antigen: not known. These data originate in a study of spatial heterogeneity in lung cancer. At the level of the study: There were, on average, more than ten raw-read appearances for each unique TCR and UMI combination. Study-level findings and limits: Among blood samples, ubiquitous expanded tumor TCRs appeared more at resection than at follow-up.

This sample's time point: blood at routine non-recurrence follow-up after resection. Frozen PBMC, nontumor lung or tumor provided whole RNA, which was sequenced unsorted. TCRdb itself ran the 5' RACE reads through MiXCR, one entry per CDR3 protein. The top ten hold roughly 35% of the sample, which has about 52,000 distinct CDR3 sequences, around 6.7% seen once. The V end lost 1 base, the J end lost 10 bases, and 17 bases lay between the germline ends. The CDR3 extends over 15 amino acids. V gene TRBV12-3 or TRBV12-4 combines with J gene TRBJ2-1; D gene ambiguous. The origin of this receptor is a female donor with early-stage non-small cell lung cancer. Sequenced here: PBMCs, sampled at follow-up. The CDR3 is CASSLVPNILAEQFF. CDR3 nucleotide sequence: TGTGCCAGCAGTTTAGTTCCGAATATCTTGGCGGAGCAGTTCTTC.